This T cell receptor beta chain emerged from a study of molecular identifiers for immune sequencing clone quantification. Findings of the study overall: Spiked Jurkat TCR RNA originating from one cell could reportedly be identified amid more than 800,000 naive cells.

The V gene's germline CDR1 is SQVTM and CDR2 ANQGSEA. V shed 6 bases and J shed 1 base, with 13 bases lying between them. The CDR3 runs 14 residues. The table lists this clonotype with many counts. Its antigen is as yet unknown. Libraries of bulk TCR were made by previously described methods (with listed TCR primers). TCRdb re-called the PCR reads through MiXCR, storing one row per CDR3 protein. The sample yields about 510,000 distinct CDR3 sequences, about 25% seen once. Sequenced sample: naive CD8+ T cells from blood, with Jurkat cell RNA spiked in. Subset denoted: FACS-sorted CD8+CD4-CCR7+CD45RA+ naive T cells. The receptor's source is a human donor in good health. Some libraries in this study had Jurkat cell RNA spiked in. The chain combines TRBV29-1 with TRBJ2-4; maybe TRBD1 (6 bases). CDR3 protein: CSVRTASAKNIQYF. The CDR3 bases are TGCAGCGTGAGGACAGCTTCGGCCAAAAACATTCAGTACTTC. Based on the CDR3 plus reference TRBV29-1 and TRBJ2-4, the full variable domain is SAVISQKPSRDICQRGTSLTIQCQVDSQVTMMFWYRQQPGQSLTLIATANQGSEATYESGFVIDKFPISRPNLTFSTLTVSNMSPEDSSIYLCSVRTASAKNIQYFGAGTRLSVL.